Listed here is a single T cell receptor beta chain. Its antigen remains unknown. The time point was: blood 4 weeks post-SBRT, at nephrectomy. This sample's treatment: 15 Gy SBRT to primary tumor, nephrectomy 4 weeks later. The tumor was a clear cell renal cell carcinoma. The sample originates from a study of radiation and T cells in renal cell carcinoma. The assay was immunoSEQ multiplex PCR, and TCRdb's table has in-frame clones only and misses some. The sample records 40,000 to 45,000 clones, 65% to 85% being singletons. CDR1 and CDR2 (germline): SGHTA, FQGNSA. The CDR3 contains 17 residues. The trim removed 2 bases at V and 0 bases at J, leaving 7 bases unmatched. Study results and limitations: Without pretreatment biopsies, baseline tumor clonotype presence was undetermined.

The chain couples TRBV7-2 to TRBJ1-5, with TRBD1 matching over 7 bases. This specimen consisted of blood, obtained from a patient whose treatment included radiotherapy and nephrectomy. This clonotype was sampled from a woman aged 70-85 years with renal cell carcinoma. The CDR3 nucleotides read TGTGCCAGCAGCTTATACAGGGGTGTAAGTAGCAATCAGCCCCAGCATTTT. Amino acid sequence: CASSLYRGVSSNQPQHF. Supplemented by reference TRBV7-2 and TRBJ1-5, the full variable domain reads GAGVSQSPSNKVTEKGKDVELRCDPISGHTALYWYRQSLGQGLEFLIYFQGNSAPDKSGLPSDRFSAERTGGSVSTLTIQRTQQEDSAVYLCASSLYRGVSSNQPQHFGDGTRLSIL.